The table lists the clone carrying this T cell receptor beta chain with a few counts. No antigen is known for it. The sequenced template was cDNA made from the entire isolated RNA. Only in-frame clones appear in the TCRdb table, and some are missing; sequencing was by immunoSEQ multiplex PCR. The repertoire holds roughly 400,000 clones, with 9.6% as singletons. The data were taken from a study of beta chain features in type 1 diabetes. Regarding the study as a whole: Type 1 diabetes patients had moderately but significantly shorter TCRB CDR3s in all four CD4+ subsets.

The CDR3 extends over 14 amino acids. V was cut by 2 bases and J by 0 bases, with 5 bases left in between. Germline V gene lookup returns CDR1 GTSNPN and CDR2 SVGIG (reference sequence). The chain links TRBV30 to TRBJ2-6, with a weak D call TRBD1 (5 bases). Sequenced sample: central memory CD4+ T cells from blood. This clonotype was sampled from a man younger than 40 with type 1 diabetes. The CDR3 is CAWSRGSGANVLTF. CDR3 nucleotide sequence: TGTGCCTGGAGTAGGGGCTCTGGGGCCAACGTCCTGACTTTC. The full variable domain, rest sourced from reference TRBV30 and TRBJ2-6, is SQTIHQWPATLVQPVGSPLSLECTVEGTSNPNLYWYRQAAGRGLQLLFYSVGIGQISSEVPQNLSASRPQDRQFILSSKKLLLSDSGFYLCAWSRGSGANVLTFGAGSRLTVL.